The text below deals with one T cell receptor (beta chain). The antigen is unknown. Amplification yielded TCR beta CDR3 regions, with RNA transcripts as the source. A first-round RT-PCR of the TCR CDR3 used the HTBI primer set. Via MiXCR, TCRdb re-called the multiplex PCR reads, giving one row per CDR3 protein. Here the sample spans nearly 750,000 distinct CDR3 sequences, 35% being singletons. Hyperthyroidism was newly diagnosed in patients aged 18 to 65 (duration under 2 months). This entry comes from a study of T cells in Graves' hyperthyroidism and ophthalmopathy. Germline CDR1 reads SEHNR; CDR2 reads FQNEAQ (reference sequence). CDR3 size: 16 residues. V was trimmed by 4 bases and J by 9 bases, leaving 19 bases between them. Study-wide points: Researchers report that a 13 V-J model separated ophthalmopathy from stable hyperthyroidism.

V and J are TRBV7-9 and TRBJ1-6; D gene unclear. This TCR was recovered from a woman between 35 and 50 years old with Graves' hyperthyroidism. Sample: blood. CDR3 loop: CASSSSPGGRRSPLHF. In DNA, the CDR3 is TGTGCCAGCAGCTCGTCCCCGGGTGGTAGGCGTTCACCCCTCCACTTT.